The 3 T cell receptor beta chains below come from one sample, sequenced in a study of blood T cell repertoires in COVID-19. Only in-frame clones appear in the TCRdb table, and some are missing; sequencing was by immunoSEQ multiplex PCR. The table shows some 250,000 clones, with more than 75% occurring only once. Sequencing used peripheral blood. Source of these receptors: a woman in her thirties or forties who had recovered from COVID-19.

The rearrangement joins TRBV7-9 to TRBJ1-2; 10 nucleotides match TRBD1. Germline V gene sequence: CDR1 SEHNR, CDR2 FQNEAQ (reference sequence). The CDR3 length is 16 residues. Losses at the gene ends were 4 bases for V and 5 bases for J; bases not matched to a gene: 10. CDR3 sequence reads: CASSSTSGTGAYGYTF. CDR3 coding DNA: TGTGCCAGCAGCTCGACTTCCGGGACAGGGGCTTATGGCTACACCTTC.

This clone occurred once. One end of the junction does not line up with germline, which may come from a read error. The chain employs TRBV30 and TRBJ2-2; 12 nucleotides agree with TRBD2. CDR3 length: 14 amino acids. Germline V gives CDR1 GTSNPN, CDR2 SVGIG (reference sequence). Here the CDR3 reads CACLKLAGGGGLFF. The CDR3 coding sequence is TGTGCCTGCCTCAAACTAGCGGGAGGCGGGGGGCTGTTTTTT.

The chain combines TRBV7-9 with TRBJ1-4, with D tentatively TRBD1 (5 bases). V was clipped by 2 bases and J by 4 bases, with 11 bases between them. The CDR3 totals 15 residues. CDR1 is SEHNR and CDR2 is FQNEAQ in the germline V gene (reference sequence). The CDR3 coding sequence is TGTGCCAGCAGCTTACGCGGGGACGGTAATGAAAAACTGTTTTTT. It encodes CASSLRGDGNEKLFF.